One and the same sample provided the 9 T cell receptor beta chains below, sequenced in a study of technical replicates of blood from four donors. Assay: immunoSEQ multiplex PCR; the TCRdb copy retains only in-frame clones and omits some. The data hold tens of thousands of clones, with around 97% observed a single time. Sequenced input: T cells isolated from PBMCs. These TCRs come from a human donor in good health.

The CDR3 loop reads CASKLAGEETQYF. CDR3 DNA: TGCGCCAGCAAGCTAGCGGGAGAAGAGACCCAGTACTTC. This chain uses TRBV10-2 with TRBJ2-5, with 10 positions matching TRBD2. Per germline, CDR1 WSHSY and CDR2 SAAADI. This CDR3 contains 13 residues. Trimming took 7 bases from V and 3 from J; bases not matched to a gene: 2.

V is TRBV6-4 and J is TRBJ2-7; D unresolved. V was pared by 4 bases and J by 0 bases, with 10 bases between. Germline CDR1 is MRHNA and CDR2 is SNTAGT. This CDR3 contains 14 residues. The CDR3 DNA reads as TGTGCCAGCAGTGTCCAAGAGAACTCCTACGAGCAGTACTTC. It encodes CASSVQENSYEQYF.

The gene calls are TRBV4-1 and TRBJ2-3, with 9 nucleotides matching TRBD2. Trimming took 4 bases from V and 2 from J; bases not matched to a gene: 7. Germline CDR1 reads MGHRA; CDR2 reads YSYEKL. The CDR3 consists of 16 residues. CDR3 sequence (DNA): TGCGCCAGCAGCCCTCTTAGCGGGGGCCTCACAGATACGCAGTATTTT. Protein product: CASSPLSGGLTDTQYF.

J is TRBJ2-2 and V is TRBV19; TRBD1 might be the D (6 bases). This CDR3 contains 15 residues. Deletions cut 5 bases from V and 5 bases from J, with 15 bases between. CDR1 and CDR2 (germline): LNHDA, SQIVND (reference sequence). CDR3 sequence (DNA): TGTGCCAGTAGTCCCCAGGACAGTGTAACCGGGGAGCTGTTTTTT. This codes for CASSPQDSVTGELFF.

The genes are TRBV4-1 and TRBJ2-7, with TRBD1 as a possible D gene (6 bases). Trimming removed 3 bases from V and 4 bases from J, with 25 bases in between. The CDR3 contains 18 residues. Germline values: CDR1 MGHRA, CDR2 YSYEKL. CDR3 in DNA: TGCGCCAGCAGCCAGGTTCCCCCCCCGGCAGGGGTCGATTACGAGCAGTACTTC. It is translated as CASSQVPPPAGVDYEQYF.

The chain uses TRBV4-1 and TRBJ1-2, with D maybe TRBD1 (6 bases). Germline V gene lookup returns CDR1 MGHRA and CDR2 YSYEKL. Trimming left V 4 bases short and J 0 bases short, with 15 bases between. CDR3 length equals 16 residues. The CDR3 nucleotides are TGCGCCAGCAGCCTTGGGGGGGGCAGATCTAACTATGGCTACACCTTC. It yields the protein CASSLGGGRSNYGYTF.

This sequence joins TRBV6-6 and TRBJ2-7; tentative D call: TRBD2 (7 bases). With 2 bases removed from V and 1 base from J, the gap between germline ends came to 12 bases. CDR1 and CDR2 (germline): MNHNY, SVGAGI (reference sequence). This CDR3 contains 15 residues. The CDR3 region has the DNA TGTGCCAGCAGTTACGCGGGGGCCCCGTCCTACGAGCAGTACTTC. Encoded protein: CASSYAGAPSYEQYF.

This clone was found once. This chain connects TRBV7-8 to TRBJ2-7; TRBD1 agrees at 8 bases. V dropped 4 bases and J dropped 0; count of bases not matched to a gene: 2. CDR1 SGHVS and CDR2 FQNEAQ come from the germline V gene. The CDR3 length is 14 residues. CDR3 in amino acids: CASSSGTGSYEQYF. The CDR3 bases are TGTGCCAGCAGCTCCGGGACAGGCTCCTACGAGCAGTACTTC. The entire variable domain, with the rest obtained from reference TRBV7-8 and TRBJ2-7, is as follows: GAGVSQSPRYKVAKRGQDVALRCDPISGHVSLFWYQQALGQGPEFLTYFQNEAQLDKSGLPSDRFFAERPEGSVSTLKIQRTQQEDSAVYLCASSSGTGSYEQYFGPGTRLTVT.

The rearrangement joins TRBV20-1 to TRBJ1-1; no clear D gene. Germline V lookup: CDR1 DFQATT, CDR2 SNEGSKA (reference sequence). CDR3 length: 11 residues. Between the trimmed V and J ends, which lost 4 bases and 7 bases, there was a span of 10 bases. The CDR3 sequence is CSATWGVEAFF. The CDR3, as DNA: TGCAGTGCTACCTGGGGAGTTGAAGCTTTCTTT.